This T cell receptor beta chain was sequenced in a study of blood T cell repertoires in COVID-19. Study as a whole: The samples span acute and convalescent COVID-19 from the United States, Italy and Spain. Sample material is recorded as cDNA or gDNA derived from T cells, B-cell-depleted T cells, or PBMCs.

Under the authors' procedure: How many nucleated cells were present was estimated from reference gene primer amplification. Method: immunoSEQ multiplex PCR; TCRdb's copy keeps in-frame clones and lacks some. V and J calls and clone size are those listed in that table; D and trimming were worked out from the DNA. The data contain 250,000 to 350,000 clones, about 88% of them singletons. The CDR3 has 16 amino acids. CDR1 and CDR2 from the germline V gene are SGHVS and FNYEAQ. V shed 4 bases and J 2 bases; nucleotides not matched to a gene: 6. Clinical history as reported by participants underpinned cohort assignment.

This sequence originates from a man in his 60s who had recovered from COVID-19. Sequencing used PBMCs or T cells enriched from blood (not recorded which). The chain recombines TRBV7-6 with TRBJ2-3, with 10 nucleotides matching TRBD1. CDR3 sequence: CASSYPGQGTTDTQYF. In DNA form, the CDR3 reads TGTGCCAGCAGCTATCCGGGACAGGGGACCACAGATACGCAGTATTTT.